This TCR beta chain was found in a study of tumor and adjacent non-tumor tissue in lung cancer. Overall study: There were some 12 adenocarcinoma, a couple of squamous cell carcinoma and 1 small cell lung cancer cases. Aged about 31 to 80 years, patients included 10 men and 4 to 6 women with stage I to III disease. Study-wide findings and caveats: Tumor tissue had significantly higher TCR diversity than normal lung.

The CDR3 loop spans 15 amino acids. V trimming: 6 bases; J trimming: 2 bases; junction bases outside the gene matches: 7. Germline loops: CDR1 SGDLS, CDR2 YYNGEE. This clonotype rates as medium-sized. The antigen remains undetermined. TCRbeta libraries were built with three rounds of nested PCR, modified from ARM-PCR. One entry per CDR3 protein, called by TCRdb with MiXCR from the multiplex PCR reads. The sample records about 93,000 distinct CDR3 sequences, roughly 66% being singletons. RNA was extracted from bulk tissue without any cell sorting. Chemotherapy-naive patients with new lung cancer underwent thoracic surgery in China, August–November 2014.

The receptor comes from a man aged 55 to 70 with non-small cell lung cancer. This rearrangement joins TRBV9 to TRBJ2-2, with 7 bases matching TRBD2. Material for sequencing was lung tumor tissue. As DNA, the CDR3 is TGTGCCAGCACCCCGGGACTAATAAACACCGGGGAGCTGTTTTTT. As protein: CASTPGLINTGELFF.